This T cell receptor (beta chain) is from a study of blood T cell repertoires in COVID-19 (dated by TCRdb to between 2020 and 2021). The study in broad terms: Samples from collaborators originated in the United States, Italy and Spain and spanned both the acute and convalescent phases of COVID-19. A de-identified subject ID, COVID-19 status, age in years and sex were almost always included in the sample metadata. Samples came from the ongoing ImmuneRACE study (first 160 participants) plus 1,254 subjects from 6 global collaborators. Subjects who had been exposed to COVID-19, were actively infected with it, or had recovered from it provided the deeply sampled blood TCRbeta repertoires that made up the dataset. A freely available public database, intended as a resource for researchers studying the immune response to SARS-CoV-2, is where the repertoires were released. HLA class I and class II types, where available, came from metadata supplied by the sample provider rather than from assay-based typing. The prospective study material was composed of cDNA or gDNA derived from T cells, B-cell-depleted T cells, or PBMCs.

TCRbeta CDR3 regions were amplified from genomic DNA using the immunoSEQ Assay, a bias-controlled multiplex PCR. The authors' analysis ran thus. The number of nucleated cells in each sample was estimated by amplification of reference gene primers within the assay. To quantify the absolute abundance of each unique TCRbeta CDR3 rearrangement, sequence reads were collapsed and filtered. For each sample, productive Simpson clonality was calculated as the square root of Simpson's diversity index over productive rearrangements. In its TCRdb copy, this immuneACCESS table keeps in-frame sequences only and misses some clones. Where compared with another copy, unresolved V genes explain less than half of these, and the others have no known cause. The V and J calls and clone size are taken from that table; D and trimming were inferred from the DNA. This sample has approximately 97,000 clones in its table, and under 85% of those were observed once. 9.5% to 15% of the sample lies in the top ten.

Whole blood was collected in K2EDTA tubes by collaborating institutions according to the institutions' own protocols. For TCRbeta analysis, collaborator samples were shipped as frozen whole blood, as isolated PBMCs, or as DNA extracted from either sample type. Study-level results and caveats: Clinical and demographic metadata were provided uncurated, with the amount varying by source and participant.

As encoded in the germline V gene (reference sequence), CDR1 is PRHDT while CDR2 is FYEKMQ. Trimming removed 1 base from V and 1 base from J, leaving 10 bases between the germline ends. The CDR3 contains 15 residues, cysteine and phenylalanine counted. Just the 45-base CDR3 DNA is kept, in frame starting at base 1. On this clone itself: What antigen it recognizes has not been identified. Base qualities are not provided; no much larger clone lies one nucleotide away.

The TCR sequence derives from a human donor in a cohort sampled during active COVID-19. The V and J segments used are TRBV13 and TRBJ2-5; TRBD1 is a possible D gene, resting on 5 matching bases. The sequencing input was peripheral blood. The DNA sequence is given as TGTGCCAGCAGCTTAGAGGGGCAGGTCCAAGAGACCCAGTACTTC. Its translation reads: CASSLEGQVQETQYF.